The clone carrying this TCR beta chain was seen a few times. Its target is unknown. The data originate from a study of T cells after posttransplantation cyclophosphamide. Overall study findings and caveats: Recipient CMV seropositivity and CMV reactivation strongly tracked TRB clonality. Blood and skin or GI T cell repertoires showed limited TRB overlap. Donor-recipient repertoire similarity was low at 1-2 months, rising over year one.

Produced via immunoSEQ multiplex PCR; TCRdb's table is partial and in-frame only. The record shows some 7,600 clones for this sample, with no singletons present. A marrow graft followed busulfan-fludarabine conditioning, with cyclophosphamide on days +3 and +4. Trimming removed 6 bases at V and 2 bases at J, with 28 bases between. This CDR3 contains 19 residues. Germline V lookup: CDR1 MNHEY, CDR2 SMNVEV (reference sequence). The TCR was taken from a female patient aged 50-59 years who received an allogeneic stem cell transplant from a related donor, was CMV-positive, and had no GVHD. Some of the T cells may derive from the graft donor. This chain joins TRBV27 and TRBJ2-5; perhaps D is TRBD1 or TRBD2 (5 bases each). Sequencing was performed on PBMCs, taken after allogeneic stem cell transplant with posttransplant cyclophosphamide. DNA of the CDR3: TGTGCCAGCAGGTTGAGGGGCCCCGGATATTTCTCGGGACAAGAGACCCAGTACTTC. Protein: CASRLRGPGYFSGQETQYF.